This TCR beta chain appears in the sequencing data of a study of cytomegalovirus exposure and HLA in healthy donors (dated by TCRdb to the late 2010s). Some background on the complete study: According to an earlier analysis of 587 of the donors, 150 million to 200 million T cells yielded 90 million to 130 million unique TCR beta sequences and around 300 Gb of sequence data. Roughly 300 gigabases of sequencing data and 78 million or so unique TCR sequences were included in an early release covering about 620 HLA-typed donors. Among the roughly 400 genotyped donors, approximately 76% belonged to the genetic ancestry cluster associated with self-reported Caucasian donors. The study aimed to test whether signatures of past pathogen exposure could be identified by cataloging public T cell receptors. The study profiled the T cell repertoires of under 850 subjects by immunosequencing and related them to cytomegalovirus serostatus. Along with the approximately 670-subject first cohort, a separate validation cohort of over a hundred different subjects was used. To predict cytomegalovirus infection status, the study combined high-throughput TCR immunosequencing, statistical association of individual TCRs with disease status, and machine learning. To study patterns of TCR occurrence, a later analysis re-analyzed previously published TCR beta repertoires from more than 550 donors and added high-resolution HLA genotyping. The later analysis used no new phenotypic data to find candidate immune exposures, relying instead on TCR beta sequences and their occurrence across donors. An earlier analysis of some 500 of the donors applied high-throughput TCR beta sequencing to assess whether each TCR beta V gene segment acted as functional or pseudogenic. Donor age, sex, ethnicity and CMV serostatus were collected together with the repertoire data. Genome-wide SNP genotypes for about 60% of the roughly 700 donors were used in a later genetic analysis, which treated that subset as a discovery cohort. Every repertoire in the discovery cohort had been generated on one and the same sequencing platform. HLA typing included class I and class II loci at four-digit resolution. The number of typed donors differed by locus: about 620-640 for A, B, C, DRB1 and DQB1; 522 for DQA1; 606 for DPA1; and some 450 for DPB1. Because of strong linkage in the cohort, a handful of DR-DQ haplotypes were treated as single units for association and clustering. Among some 400 genotyped donors of the cohort, an average of roughly 230,000 unique TCR beta nucleotide sequences was sequenced per donor, of which about 19% were non-productive.

On this clone: Its antigen remains unidentified. Per-base qualities were not stored, and no clone one base away is much larger.

From the cysteine through the phenylalanine, the CDR3 covers 14 amino acids. The CDR3 DNA has 42 bases and is translated from base 1. The junction shows trimming of 6 bases on V and 4 bases on J, and the gene matches do not reach 8 bases of it. In the germline V gene, CDR1 corresponds to KGHSH and CDR2 to LQKENI. Findings and caveats that apply to the study as a whole: Because counts were too low, under 20 rarely observed V segments, including chromosome 9 orphons, were left out of the earlier analysis of 587 of the donors. It was suggested by the authors that the approach could potentially be generalized to other disease states and immunological phenotypes. A later genetic analysis reported fewer N-insertions in productive TCRs among donors in an Asian-associated ancestry cluster than the roughly 640-donor mean. The only immune exposure information available for the cohort was CMV serostatus. Strong co-occurrence of HLA alleles, especially DR and DQ, made assigning TCR associations to individual alleles difficult. In a later analysis, HLA-associated TCR beta chains showed more clonal expansion and lower generation probabilities than non-associated chains that were equally common. In a later analysis, TCR association rates were found to vary across HLA loci, with the most associated TCRs seen for DRB1 alleles and the fewest for HLA-C alleles. In vitro tests confirmed that three of the cytomegalovirus-associated TCR beta chains recognize cytomegalovirus antigens. In a later analysis, several top co-occurrence clusters were reported to appear linked to parvovirus B19, influenza, CMV and Epstein-Barr virus. Specific HLA alleles were associated with 15,000 to 20,000 TCR beta sequences at a false discovery rate of 0.05 in a later analysis. A cluster of highly shared sequence variants was judged likely to represent a technical artifact of the sequencing pipeline. A later genetic analysis associated a missense DCLRE1C variant with V-gene and J-gene trimming of TCR beta chains, and an independent cohort replicated the association. Most TCR sequences were seen in very few donors, while some public TCRs were found in many individuals. A later analysis found that most CMV-associated TCR beta chains appeared HLA-restricted, with HLA associations seemingly driven largely by CMV exposure. Linkage disequilibrium might explain the correlated functional status among segregating V segments, but an unknown experimental factor could not be excluded. The study listed 150 to 200 TCR beta chains as associated with cytomegalovirus. Broadly in line with IMGT annotations, most TCR beta V segments showed up in productive rearrangements about 87% or about 30% of the time in an earlier analysis of a few hundred of the donors. A further reported finding was that TCR beta sequences accurately predicted the HLA-A and HLA-B alleles for most subjects in the first cohort. The presence/absence analyses assumed that sequencing depth was roughly uniform across donors, and that assumption may not be true. Only TCR beta chains were sequenced in this cohort, and the absence of alpha or paired-chain data limited detectable features. The 87-base-pair reads could not distinguish some IMGT-functional V segments, including TRBV6-2 and TRBV6-3, so those segments were excluded. Cytomegalovirus status was reported to be diagnosed by the classifier with high specificity and sensitivity in both the original and validation cohorts. Because some donors lacked HLA typing at each locus, the association tests relied only on the typed subset.

Library prep was done by the immunoSEQ multiplex PCR assay. A mixture of 60 forward primers for TCR Vbeta segments and 13 reverse primers for TCR Jbeta segments was used in the multiplex PCR. The CDR3 region of rearranged TCR beta genes was amplified from genomic DNA by a multiplex PCR assay. Amplified TCR beta libraries were sequenced as 87-base-pair reads on the Illumina HiSeq System. In the authors' own workflow: Across the 670 or so repertoires, a later analysis counted some 80 million unique TCR beta chains, roughly 11 million of which were shared by at least two donors. Raw reads were error-corrected and collapsed into unique sequences with a nearest-neighbor algorithm that merged closely related sequences to remove PCR and sequencing errors. Alignment of CDR3 sequences to IMGT reference sequences was used to assign V, D and J gene segments. For a sequence to be retained, a match of at least six nucleotides was required to both a V gene segment and a J gene segment. Rearrangements were classified as productive when the CDR3 lacked stop codons and remained in frame with V and J, and all other rearrangements were classified as non-productive. CDR3 was defined by IMGT convention, running from the second conserved V-encoded cysteine to the conserved J-encoded phenylalanine. The earlier analysis of roughly 590 of the donors excluded sequences that lacked an unambiguous match to a single V gene segment. In an earlier analysis of several hundred of the donors, a V segment was called functional when productive rearrangements were above 56.7%, and segregating when the standard deviation between donors exceeded 5%. A statistical classification framework was built for diagnosing cytomegalovirus status from the catalog of TCR beta chain sequences. V and J gene assignment, in a later analysis, came from comparing TCR nucleotide sequences with IMGT/GENE-DB human TR gene sequences. In a later analysis, CDR3 sequences and most-parsimonious VDJ recombination scenarios were assigned using the TCRdist pipeline. In a later analysis, each TCR beta chain was defined by its CDR3 amino acid sequence together with its V-gene family, and reads lacking a unique V-gene family were excluded. To address suspected cross-contamination and a sequencing artifact, a later analysis removed around 600 highly shared, low-generation-probability nucleotide sequences. In a later analysis, a clonal expansion index for each public chain was calculated from normalized within-repertoire ranks of inferred template counts. In a later analysis, generation probabilities were computed using a VDJ recombination model fitted to out-of-frame rearrangements, and the results were checked against IGoR. In a later analysis, TCR-TCR, TCR-HLA and TCR-CMV co-occurrence was scored with hypergeometric tests, and a repertoire-size bias correction was applied to TCR pairs. In a later analysis, false discovery rates were estimated by permuting HLA or CMV assignments 20 times. In a later analysis, co-occurring TCRs were grouped using DBSCAN, and TCRdist sequence similarity was added for clustering within HLA-allele-positive subsets. Repertoires with fewer than 30,000 or more than 120,000 public chains, plus five repertoires with anomalous nucleotide sharing, were excluded from co-occurrence clustering. As stored in TCRdb, this immuneACCESS dataset retains in-frame rearrangements with V and J assigned. A fraction of the clones does not appear; measured against another copy, unresolved V genes explain less than half of the discrepancy, and the remainder lacks a known reason. The V and J calls and the clone size are those of that table, but D and trimming were determined from the DNA. Across this sample there are a few hundred thousand clones, with under 80% seen only once. The top ten hold roughly 2.4% of the sample.

The cohort comprised around 700 healthy bone marrow donors. All cohort members were sampled while nominally healthy, although unrecorded immune exposures were likely present. The donor tested CMV seronegative and was one of the 352 seronegative cohort members. A peripheral blood sample was provided by each donor, and peripheral blood mononuclear cells were used for TCR beta sequencing. Genomic DNA extraction from the blood cell samples was performed with the Qiagen DNeasy Blood Extraction Kit. The receptor chain draws on TRBV18 and TRBJ2-5; TRBD1 agrees with 7 junctional bases. The sequencing sample was made of PBMCs. This sequence was found in a female donor in good health and CMV-seronegative. The CDR3 here reads CASSLDRVRETQYF. The DNA is as follows: TGTGCCAGCTCCCTAGACAGGGTACGAGAGACCCAGTACTTC.